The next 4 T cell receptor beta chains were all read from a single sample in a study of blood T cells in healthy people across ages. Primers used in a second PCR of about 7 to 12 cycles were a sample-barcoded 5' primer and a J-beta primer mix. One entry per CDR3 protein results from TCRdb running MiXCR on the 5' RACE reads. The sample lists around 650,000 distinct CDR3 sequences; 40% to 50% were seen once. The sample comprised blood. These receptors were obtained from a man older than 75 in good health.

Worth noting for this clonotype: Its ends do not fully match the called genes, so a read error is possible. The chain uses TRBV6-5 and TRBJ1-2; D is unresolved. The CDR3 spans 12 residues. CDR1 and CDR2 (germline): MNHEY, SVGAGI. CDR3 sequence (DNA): TGTACCAGCAGTTACAAGGGCTGGGGCTACACCTTC. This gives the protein CTSSYKGWGYTF.

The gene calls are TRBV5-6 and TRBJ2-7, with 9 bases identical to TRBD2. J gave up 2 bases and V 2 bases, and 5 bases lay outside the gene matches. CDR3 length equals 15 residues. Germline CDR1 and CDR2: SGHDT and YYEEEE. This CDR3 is CASSFSGTSTYEQYF. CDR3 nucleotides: TGTGCCAGCAGCTTCTCCGGGACTAGCACCTACGAGCAGTACTTC. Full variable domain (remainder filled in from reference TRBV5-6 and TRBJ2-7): DAGVTQSPTHLIKTRGQQVTLRCSPKSGHDTVSWYQQALGQGPQFIFQYYEEEERQRGNFPDRFSGHQFPNYSSELNVNALLLGDSALYLCASSFSGTSTYEQYFGPGTRLTVT.

CDR3 in amino acids: CASSEYRGYSSYEQYF. CDR3 bases: TGTGCCAGCAGTGAATATAGAGGTTACAGCTCCTACGAGCAGTACTTC. This rearrangement joins TRBV25-1 to TRBJ2-7, with D uncertain. Trimming took 0 bases from V and 0 from J, leaving 12 bases between them. The V gene's germline CDR1 is MGHDK and CDR2 SYGVNS. The CDR3 spans 16 residues.

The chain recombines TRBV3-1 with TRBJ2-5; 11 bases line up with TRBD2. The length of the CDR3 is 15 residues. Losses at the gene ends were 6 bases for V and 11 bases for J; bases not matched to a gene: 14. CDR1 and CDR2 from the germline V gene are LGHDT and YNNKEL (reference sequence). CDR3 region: CASRNRLAGFNEQYF. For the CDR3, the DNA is TGTGCCAGCAGGAACAGACTAGCGGGATTCAATGAGCAGTACTTC.